A single sample gave rise to the 29 T cell receptor beta chains below, sequenced in a study of metastatic and nonmetastatic thyroid tumors. Until they underwent thyroid surgery, no patient had received any treatment. TCRdb re-called the PCR reads through MiXCR. The table lists around 23,000 clones, about 20% of them singletons. Sequencing was carried out using tumor tissue. These receptors all stem from a female donor with papillary thyroid cancer or a benign thyroid nodule (not recorded which). Some clones in this sample may be carry-over from other donors' samples.

V gene TRBV6-1 combines with J gene TRBJ1-5; 9 bases are shared with TRBD1. Per germline, CDR1 MNHNS and CDR2 SASEGT. V gave up 5 bases and J gave up 14 bases; unmatched junction bases: 13. The CDR3 extends over 14 amino acids. CDR3 residues: CASSWTGEGQSKHF. Here the CDR3 DNA reads TGTGCCAGCAGTTGGACAGGGGAAGGTCAGTCCAAGCATTTT.

This clone was seen more than once but under ten times. This chain uses TRBV6-1 with TRBJ1-6; D unclear. This CDR3 spans 18 amino acids. V was cut by 2 bases and J by 8 bases, with 22 bases left in between. Germline V gene sequence: CDR1 MNHNS, CDR2 SASEGT. The CDR3 protein is CASSESGVGQAKYSPLHF. CDR3 nucleotides: TGTGCCAGCAGTGAAAGCGGGGTCGGGCAGGCCAAATATTCACCCCTCCACTTT.

The gene calls are TRBV10-1 and TRBJ2-5, with TRBD2 matching over 8 bases. The CDR3 is 18 residues long. Trimming removed 2 bases from V and 5 bases from J; junction bases left unmatched: 16. The germline CDR1 and CDR2 sequences are WNHNN and SYGVQD (reference sequence). The CDR3 DNA sequence: TGCGCCAGCAGTGAGGCACAAGCGGGAGAGGTGAAGCCGGAGACCCAGTACTTC. This sequence encodes CASSEAQAGEVKPETQYF.

Judged by abundance, this clone is medium-sized (0.01 to 0.1%). This sequence joins TRBV28 and TRBJ1-5, with TRBD1 matching 7 bases. The J segment lost 4 bases and the V segment lost 5 bases, leaving 8 bases of the junction unmatched. The CDR3 has 15 residues. CDR1 MDHEN and CDR2 SYDVKM come from the germline V gene. The CDR3 bases are TGTGCCAGCAGTCCCAGACAGGGAGGGAATCAGCCCCAGCATTTT. This translates into CASSPRQGGNQPQHF.

This clone occurred a few times. V gene TRBV12-3 or TRBV12-4 combines with J gene TRBJ2-6; D is unclear. V gave up 6 bases and J gave up 0 bases, with 9 bases separating them. The CDR3 extends over 15 amino acids. CDR3 sequence reads: CASSLYSSGANVLTF. As DNA, the CDR3 is TGTGCCAGCAGCCTCTACTCCTCTGGGGCCAACGTCCTGACTTTC.

V is TRBV6-1 and J is TRBJ2-3, with a tentative D call TRBD2 (5 bases). Germline values: CDR1 MNHNS, CDR2 SASEGT. Trimming left V 7 bases short and J 5 bases short, with 22 bases between. The CDR3 contains 16 residues. This CDR3 reads CASKGWDRGLIDTQYF. The CDR3 bases are TGTGCCAGCAAAGGATGGGATCGGGGTCTAATAGATACGCAGTATTTT.

V and J are TRBV11-2 and TRBJ2-1; the match to TRBD1 covers 8 bases. The CDR3 covers 15 residues. Germline V gene sequence: CDR1 SGHAT, CDR2 FQNNGV. J was trimmed by 3 bases and V by 0 bases; bases with no gene match: 1. The DNA of the CDR3 is TGTGCCAGCAGCTTAGACAGGGGGCTCTACAATGAGCAGTTCTTC. It encodes CASSLDRGLYNEQFF.

This clone is medium-sized (0.01 to 0.1%) by share. V and J are TRBV2 and TRBJ2-7; maybe TRBD2 (5 bases). In germline, CDR1 is SNHLY, CDR2 FYNNEI. V was clipped by 5 bases and J by 3 bases, with 14 bases between them. The CDR3 has 14 residues. This CDR3 reads CASSYSVTYYEQYF. DNA for the CDR3: TGTGCCAGCAGTTATAGCGTAACATACTACGAGCAGTACTTC. The entire variable domain, with the rest obtained from reference TRBV2 and TRBJ2-7, is as follows: EPEVTQTPSHQVTQMGQEVILRCVPISNHLYFYWYRQILGQKVEFLVSFYNNEISEKSEIFDDQFSVERPDGSNFTLKIRSTKLEDSAMYFCASSYSVTYYEQYFGPGTRLTVT.

This clone showed up many times. A much larger clone sits a single nucleotide away, making a read error possible. The chain recombines TRBV7-2 with TRBJ1-2, with D unresolved. CDR3 size: 14 residues. V gave up 1 base and J gave up 7 bases, with 13 bases separating them. The germline gives CDR1 SGHTA, CDR2 FQGNSA. The CDR3 DNA reads TGTGCCAGCAGCTTAGGGGCAGGCAGCGGTGGCTACACCTTC. It codes for CASSLGAGSGGYTF.

This clone was seen many times. The chain couples TRBV29-1 to TRBJ2-7, with D possibly being TRBD2 (5 bases). The CDR3 is 12 amino acids. The V end was cut by 3 bases, the J end by 3 bases, with 9 bases between. Germline V gene data show CDR1 as SQVTM and CDR2 as ANQGSEA. Written as DNA, the CDR3 is TGCAGCGTTGAGGAGGCAGGCTACGAGCAGTACTTC. It encodes CSVEEAGYEQYF.

The chain employs TRBV11-2 and TRBJ2-7; 14 bases are a match to TRBD2. This CDR3 has 17 residues. Trimming cost V 1 base and J 6 bases; bases outside gene matches: 8. Looked up from germline, CDR1 is SGHAT and CDR2 is FQNNGV. The CDR3 nucleotides are TGTGCCAGCAGCTTAGTTAGGACTAGCGGGAGGAGGGGCGAGCAGTACTTC. It encodes CASSLVRTSGRRGEQYF.

In its sample, this clone was seen many times. V usage is TRBV6-1 and J usage is TRBJ1-1; D unresolved. Germline CDR1 MNHNS, CDR2 SASEGT. V was pared by 6 bases and J by 0 bases, with 8 bases between. The CDR3 is 13 amino acids. In nucleotides, the CDR3 is TGTGCCAGCAGGTCGACATTGAACACTGAAGCTTTCTTT. It is translated as CASRSTLNTEAFF.

This rearrangement joins TRBV7-8 to TRBJ2-1; the match to TRBD2 covers 8 bases. V gave up 5 bases and J gave up 6 bases; unmatched junction bases: 6. The CDR3 has 14 residues. Germline values: CDR1 SGHVS, CDR2 FQNEAQ. The CDR3 sequence: CASSPGLAPNEQFF. The CDR3 DNA reads TGTGCCAGCAGCCCAGGACTAGCCCCCAATGAGCAGTTCTTC.

This clone is medium-sized (0.01 to 0.1%) in the sample. The chain couples TRBV5-1 to TRBJ1-2; 7 bases fit TRBD1. This CDR3 spans 16 amino acids. Germline trimming cut 0 bases from V and 4 bases from J; bases unmatched to any gene: 9. Germline CDR1 and CDR2: SGHRS and YFSETQ. The CDR3, as DNA: TGCGCCAGCAGCTTGGGGCGGGGACAGCTACTCTATGGCTACACCTTC. Encoded protein: CASSLGRGQLLYGYTF.

This clone was seen a handful of times. V is TRBV4-1 and J is TRBJ2-7; D is undetermined. This CDR3 region has 12 residues. Trimming pared 0 bases from V and 4 bases from J, leaving 4 bases between. The germline gives CDR1 MGHRA, CDR2 YSYEKL. The CDR3: CASSQDQYEQYF. The CDR3, as DNA: TGCGCCAGCAGCCAAGATCAGTACGAGCAGTACTTC.

This clone was seen only once. The rearrangement uses TRBV5-1 and TRBJ2-7; tentatively, D is TRBD1 (6 bases). CDR1 is SGHRS and CDR2 is YFSETQ in the germline V gene. V lost 6 bases to trimming and J lost 3 bases, with 16 bases between them. The CDR3 length is 14 residues. The CDR3 here is CASILGGGNYEQYF. The CDR3 DNA sequence: TGCGCCAGCATCTTAGGGGGTGGAAACTACGAGCAGTACTTC. Full variable domain (missing parts from reference TRBV5-1 and TRBJ2-7): KAGVTQTPRYLIKTRGQQVTLSCSPISGHRSVSWYQQTPGQGLQFLFEYFSETQRNKGNFPGRFSGRQFSNSRSEMNVSTLELGDSALYLCASILGGGNYEQYFGPGTRLTVT.

This clone was seen only once. This sequence joins TRBV3-1 and TRBJ2-1; 15 bases line up with TRBD2. Germline values: CDR1 LGHDT, CDR2 YNNKEL (reference sequence). Trimming cost V 4 bases and J 5 bases; bases outside gene matches: 3. This CDR3 has 16 residues. The DNA for the CDR3 is TGTGCCAGCAGCCTCCGGACTAGCGGGAGGGACAATGAGCAGTTCTTC. It encodes CASSLRTSGRDNEQFF.

This clone showed up many times. V gene TRBV28 combines with J gene TRBJ1-6; D gene unclear. The CDR3 is 17 amino acids. Germline V CDR1 and CDR2: MDHEN, SYDVKM. Trimming shortened V by 2 bases and J by 7 bases, and 18 bases separated the two germline ends. DNA of the CDR3: TGTGCCAGCAGTTTACCGACCCCGGGGATCCAAAATTCACCCCTCCACTTT. Protein sequence: CASSLPTPGIQNSPLHF.

This clone was recorded many times. V is TRBV11-2 and J is TRBJ2-2; TRBD2 is a possible D gene (6 bases). Per germline, CDR1 SGHAT and CDR2 FQNNGV. Trimming pared 6 bases from V and 4 bases from J, leaving 18 bases between. CDR3 size: 16 residues. CDR3 amino acids: CASRQLAGVVTGELFF. The CDR3 DNA reads as TGTGCCAGCAGACAACTAGCTGGAGTGGTCACCGGGGAGCTGTTTTTT.

This clone was found many times. The gene calls are TRBV10-2 and TRBJ2-1, with TRBD2 matching over 13 bases. J lost 6 bases, V lost 6 bases, and 5 bases had no gene match. Germline-derived CDR1 and CDR2 are WSHSY and SAAADI. The CDR3 length is 15 residues. In DNA, the CDR3 is TGCGCCAGCAGGGGGGGACTAGCGGGATTCAATGAGCAGTTCTTC. It translates to CASRGGLAGFNEQFF.

The chain recombines TRBV3-1 with TRBJ2-7; 8 bases are a match to TRBD2. There are 14 residues in the CDR3. Germline CDR1 reads LGHDT; CDR2 reads YNNKEL (reference sequence). The junction had 7 bases not matched to a gene; V was cut back by 3 bases and J by 6 bases. The CDR3 is CASSHSGKDSEQYF. CDR3 bases: TGTGCCAGCAGCCATAGCGGGAAGGACTCCGAGCAGTACTTC.

This clone was seen at least ten times. The chain has TRBV6-5 and TRBJ1-2; TRBD1 aligns across 8 bases. J was trimmed by 4 bases and V by 3 bases; bases with no gene match: 7. This CDR3 has 15 residues. Germline CDR1 MNHEY, CDR2 SVGAGI. The CDR3 spells CASSYRRTGTYGYTF. The DNA for the CDR3 is TGTGCCAGCAGTTATAGACGGACAGGGACCTATGGCTACACCTTC.

This clone qualifies as medium-sized (0.01 to 0.1%). The rearrangement joins TRBV10-3 to TRBJ2-7; D perhaps matches TRBD1 (5 bases). This CDR3 region has 12 residues. Per germline, CDR1 ENHRY and CDR2 SYGVKD. Trimming took 2 bases from V and 7 from J, leaving 9 bases between them. The CDR3 is CAISETGQEQYF. CDR3 nucleotides: TGTGCCATCAGTGAGACAGGTCAGGAGCAGTACTTC.

The rearrangement links TRBV3-1 to TRBJ2-5; TRBD1 matches at 9 bases. Germline trimming cut 3 bases from V and 5 bases from J; bases unmatched to any gene: 10. The V gene's germline CDR1 is LGHDT and CDR2 YNNKEL (reference sequence). This CDR3 region has 16 residues. CDR3 protein: CASSHRDREYEETQYF. The CDR3 DNA is TGTGCCAGCAGCCACCGGGACAGGGAATATGAGGAGACCCAGTACTTC.

V is TRBV28 and J is TRBJ2-7, with 7 bases identical to TRBD1. CDR3 length equals 13 residues. V was clipped by 7 bases and J by 0 bases; unmatched bases: 3. Germline CDR1 and CDR2: MDHEN and SYDVKM. The CDR3 DNA is TGTGCCAGCACCGGGGACAGCTCCTACGAGCAGTACTTC. Translating it yields CASTGDSSYEQYF. The full variable domain, its missing parts supplied by reference TRBV28 and TRBJ2-7, is DVKVTQSSRYLVKRTGEKVFLECVQDMDHENMFWYRQDPGLGLRLIYFSYDVKMKEKGDIPEGYSVSREKKERFSLILESASTNQTSMYLCASTGDSSYEQYFGPGTRLTVT.

The gene calls are TRBV27 and TRBJ2-7, with TRBD1 identical over 11 bases. The CDR3 is 18 amino acids. The V gene's germline CDR1 is MNHEY and CDR2 SMNVEV (reference sequence). With 1 base clipped from V and 1 base from J, the junction kept 9 bases outside the gene matches. DNA of the CDR3: TGTGCCAGCAGTTTATATACCCCCGGGACAGGGGGGTCCTACGAGCAGTACTTC. Encoded protein: CASSLYTPGTGGSYEQYF.

By share, this clone counts as medium-sized (0.01 to 0.1%). V and J are TRBV10-3 and TRBJ1-1, with D possibly matching TRBD1 (6 bases). The CDR3 is 13 residues long. Germline CDR1 ENHRY, CDR2 SYGVKD. Trimming cost V 4 bases and J 7 bases, with 13 bases left between them. In nucleotides, the CDR3 is TGTGCCATCAGTGCACAGGGAATGGGTGAAGCTTTCTTT. Encoded protein: CAISAQGMGEAFF.

Ten or more counts support this clone. A single base separates this from a much larger clone, so it may be a read error. The sample carries other DNA sequences with the same CDR3. The V and J genes are TRBV5-6 and TRBJ1-6; 9 bases match TRBD1. The CDR3 is made up of 14 amino acids. The germline V gene encodes CDR1 SGHDT and CDR2 YYEEEE. The CDR3 region is CASSPGQGNSPLHF. As DNA, the CDR3 is TGTGCCAGCAGCCCCGGACAGGGGAATTCACCCCTCCACTTC.

This clone was seen a few times. A much larger clone is a single base away; this may be a read error. The identical CDR3 is also encoded by other nucleotide sequences in the sample. In DNA form, the CDR3 reads TGTGCCAGCAGCGTAGGTAGGGAGGCAACTGAAGCTTTCTTT. It is translated as CASSVGREATEAFF. The gene calls are TRBV9 and TRBJ1-1; D call uncertain. Trimming removed 0 bases at V and 5 bases at J, with 11 bases between. The CDR3 contains 14 residues. CDR1 is SGDLS, CDR2 YYNGEE, per germline.